This TCR beta chain was captured by sequencing in a study of blood T cell repertoires in COVID-19. Data came from immunoSEQ multiplex PCR; TCRdb stores just in-frame clones and leaves some out. The data contain 91,000 or so clones, around nine tenths of them singletons. V lost 3 bases and J lost 6; bases outside the gene matches: 7. This CDR3 has 15 amino acids. The V gene's germline CDR1 is MGHRA and CDR2 YSYEKL. The sample taken for sequencing was peripheral blood. The TCR originated in a human donor in a cohort sampled during active COVID-19. J is TRBJ1-4 and V is TRBV4-1; the match to TRBD1 covers 7 bases. This CDR3 reads CASSHGQVGDEKLFF. The CDR3 DNA is TGCGCCAGCAGCCATGGACAGGTCGGGGATGAAAAACTGTTTTTT.